Listed below are T cell receptor beta chains from one sample, sequenced in a study of CD8 T cells in Susac syndrome. TCRdb analysed the immunoSEQ multiplex PCR reads with MiXCR anew, one entry per CDR3 protein. The data show more than 100,000 distinct CDR3 sequences, with 95% to 96% seen just once and roughly 0.14% held by the top ten. Input material: CD4+ T cells from PBMCs. All receptors come from a human donor with Susac syndrome. The CDR3 runs from the conserved cysteine through the conserved F or W. The D gene is left open where the match is weak. The size field is filled for only some rows; it gives once, few, many or a size class.

CDR3aa: CASSFSGRGLYNEQFF; CDR3nt: TGTGCCAGCAGCTTTTCAGGGCGGGGGTTATACAATGAGCAGTTCTTC; len: 16; d_gene: TRBD2; v_gene: TRBV13; j_gene: TRBJ2-1; abundance: -
CDR3aa: CSVALHGVGTEAFF; CDR3nt: TGCAGCGTTGCCCTACATGGTGTAGGCACTGAAGCTTTCTTT; len: 14; d_gene: -; v_gene: TRBV29-1; j_gene: TRBJ1-1; abundance: -
CDR3aa: CASSVEGGLYEQYF; CDR3nt: TGTGCCAGCAGCGTAGAGGGCGGTCTTTACGAGCAGTACTTC; len: 14; d_gene: -; v_gene: TRBV9; j_gene: TRBJ2-7; abundance: -
CDR3aa: CATSRSDSSYEQYF; CDR3nt: TGTGCCACCTCCCGGTCGGATAGCTCCTACGAGCAGTACTTC; len: 14; d_gene: -; v_gene: TRBV9; j_gene: TRBJ2-7; abundance: -
CDR3aa: CATNRAANNEQFF; CDR3nt: TGTGCCACCAACCGGGCAGCTAACAATGAGCAGTTCTTC; len: 13; d_gene: -; v_gene: TRBV24-1; j_gene: TRBJ2-1; abundance: -
CDR3aa: CASSNLPGLGSNEQFF; CDR3nt: TGTGCCAGCAGTAACTTACCGGGACTGGGTTCAAATGAGCAGTTCTTC; len: 16; d_gene: -; v_gene: TRBV6-2/TRBV6-3; j_gene: TRBJ2-1; abundance: -
CDR3aa: CASSLVRGTGELFF; CDR3nt: TGTGCCAGCAGCTTAGTTAGGGGGACCGGGGAGCTGTTTTTT; len: 14; d_gene: -; v_gene: TRBV11-2; j_gene: TRBJ2-2; abundance: -
CDR3aa: CASSEAGANYGYTF; CDR3nt: TGTGCCAGCAGTGAAGCGGGTGCTAACTATGGCTACACCTTC; len: 14; d_gene: -; v_gene: TRBV2; j_gene: TRBJ1-2; abundance: -
CDR3aa: CASSSQTDTQYF; CDR3nt: TGTGCCAGCAGCAGCCAGACAGATACGCAGTATTTT; len: 12; d_gene: -; v_gene: TRBV11-2; j_gene: TRBJ2-3; abundance: -
CDR3aa: CASSSQTYTSYEQYF; CDR3nt: TGTGCCAGCAGTTCACAGACTTACACCTCCTACGAGCAGTACTTC; len: 15; d_gene: -; v_gene: TRBV27; j_gene: TRBJ2-7; abundance: -
CDR3aa: CSARDVRGEQFF; CDR3nt: TGCAGTGCTAGAGATGTCAGGGGTGAGCAGTTCTTC; len: 12; d_gene: -; v_gene: TRBV20-1; j_gene: TRBJ2-1; abundance: -
CDR3aa: CASSHSGGGNYGYTF; CDR3nt: TGTGCCAGCAGCCATTCGGGGGGAGGAAACTATGGCTACACCTTC; len: 15; d_gene: -; v_gene: TRBV3-1; j_gene: TRBJ1-2; abundance: once
CDR3aa: CSVEQGVSGANVLTF; CDR3nt: TGCAGCGTCGAACAGGGGGTCTCTGGGGCCAACGTCCTGACTTTC; len: 15; d_gene: TRBD1; v_gene: TRBV29-1; j_gene: TRBJ2-6; abundance: -
CDR3aa: CASSSRPNDEQFF; CDR3nt: TGCGCCAGCAGCTCCCGGCCCAATGATGAGCAGTTCTTC; len: 13; d_gene: -; v_gene: TRBV4-1; j_gene: TRBJ2-1; abundance: once
CDR3aa: CSARDKGSGTEAFF; CDR3nt: TGCAGTGCTAGAGATAAGGGGTCGGGCACTGAAGCTTTCTTT; len: 14; d_gene: -; v_gene: TRBV20-1; j_gene: TRBJ1-1; abundance: -
CDR3aa: CASSEQGPYEQYF; CDR3nt: TGTGCCAGCAGTGAACAGGGACCATACGAGCAGTACTTC; len: 13; d_gene: -; v_gene: TRBV6-1; j_gene: TRBJ2-7; abundance: once
CDR3aa: CAISAEGGWGDF; CDR3nt: TGTGCCATCAGTGCGGAGGGGGGTTGGGGGGACTTC; len: 12; d_gene: -; v_gene: TRBV10-3; j_gene: TRBJ2-7; abundance: -
CDR3aa: CAIRTSGRAEQFF; CDR3nt: TGTGCCATCAGAACTAGCGGGAGGGCGGAGCAGTTCTTC; len: 13; d_gene: TRBD2; v_gene: TRBV10-3; j_gene: TRBJ2-1; abundance: -
CDR3aa: CASSQDQVREQYF; CDR3nt: TGTGCCAGCAGCCAAGATCAGGTTAGGGAGCAGTACTTC; len: 13; d_gene: -; v_gene: TRBV3-1; j_gene: TRBJ2-7; abundance: -
CDR3aa: CASSYLETQYF; CDR3nt: TGTGCCAGCAGTTACTTAGAGACCCAGTACTTC; len: 11; d_gene: -; v_gene: TRBV6-5; j_gene: TRBJ2-5; abundance: -
CDR3aa: CASSLQGAYGYTF; CDR3nt: TGTGCCAGCAGCCTACAGGGGGCCTATGGCTACACCTTC; len: 13; d_gene: TRBD1; v_gene: TRBV12-3/TRBV12-4; j_gene: TRBJ1-2; abundance: -
CDR3aa: CASSESGLAGGGNEQFF; CDR3nt: TGCGCCAGCAGTGAGTCGGGACTAGCGGGAGGTGGGAATGAGCAGTTCTTC; len: 17; d_gene: TRBD2; v_gene: TRBV10-2; j_gene: TRBJ2-1; abundance: -
CDR3aa: CASSVVGDTEAFF; CDR3nt: TGTGCCAGCAGCGTAGTAGGGGACACTGAAGCTTTCTTT; len: 13; d_gene: -; v_gene: TRBV9; j_gene: TRBJ1-1; abundance: once
CDR3aa: CSAGRLEETQYF; CDR3nt: TGCAGTGCCGGAAGACTGGAAGAGACCCAGTACTTC; len: 12; d_gene: -; v_gene: TRBV20-1; j_gene: TRBJ2-5; abundance: once
CDR3aa: CASSERQGARETQYF; CDR3nt: TGTGCCAGCAGCGAAAGACAGGGGGCCAGGGAGACCCAGTACTTC; len: 15; d_gene: TRBD1; v_gene: TRBV9; j_gene: TRBJ2-5; abundance: -
CDR3aa: CSALRGTSGEGEQFF; CDR3nt: TGCAGTGCTCTCCGTGGGACTAGCGGGGAGGGTGAGCAGTTCTTC; len: 15; d_gene: TRBD2; v_gene: TRBV20-1; j_gene: TRBJ2-1; abundance: -
CDR3aa: CASSLGLADRTDTQYF; CDR3nt: TGTGCCAGCAGCTTAGGACTAGCGGACCGCACAGATACGCAGTATTTT; len: 16; d_gene: TRBD2; v_gene: TRBV7-9; j_gene: TRBJ2-3; abundance: -
CDR3aa: CTSRDRKTVADTQYF; CDR3nt: TGTACCAGCAGGGATAGAAAGACAGTCGCAGATACGCAGTATTTT; len: 15; d_gene: -; v_gene: TRBV28; j_gene: TRBJ2-3; abundance: -
CDR3aa: CASSDSGGPGETQYF; CDR3nt: TGTGCCAGCAGTGATTCGGGAGGGCCTGGGGAGACCCAGTACTTC; len: 15; d_gene: TRBD2; v_gene: TRBV25-1; j_gene: TRBJ2-5; abundance: -
CDR3aa: CASSPGASGRDTQYF; CDR3nt: TGCGCCAGCAGCCCCGGGGCTAGCGGGAGGGATACGCAGTATTTT; len: 15; d_gene: TRBD2; v_gene: TRBV4-1; j_gene: TRBJ2-3; abundance: -
CDR3aa: CAWSRQASSTDTQYF; CDR3nt: TGTGCCTGGAGTAGACAGGCATCTAGCACAGATACGCAGTATTTT; len: 15; d_gene: -; v_gene: TRBV30; j_gene: TRBJ2-3; abundance: -
CDR3aa: CSVLSGTINTGELFF; CDR3nt: TGCAGCGTCCTTTCCGGGACAATAAACACCGGGGAGCTGTTTTTT; len: 15; d_gene: -; v_gene: TRBV29-1; j_gene: TRBJ2-2; abundance: once
CDR3aa: CASSQANRGYEQFF; CDR3nt: TGCGCCAGCAGCCAAGCAAACAGGGGATATGAGCAGTTCTTC; len: 14; d_gene: TRBD1; v_gene: TRBV4-3; j_gene: TRBJ2-1; abundance: -
CDR3aa: CASSRLGTSGTNEQFF; CDR3nt: TGTGCCAGCAGTCGACTCGGGACTAGCGGGACGAATGAGCAGTTCTTC; len: 16; d_gene: TRBD2; v_gene: TRBV6-5; j_gene: TRBJ2-1; abundance: -
CDR3aa: CASSPIGGGETQYF; CDR3nt: TGTGCCAGCAGCCCCATTGGGGGAGGAGAGACCCAGTACTTC; len: 14; d_gene: -; v_gene: TRBV7-2; j_gene: TRBJ2-5; abundance: -
CDR3aa: CASSFDRVASGYTF; CDR3nt: TGTGCCAGCAGTTTCGACAGGGTGGCATCTGGCTACACCTTC; len: 14; d_gene: TRBD1; v_gene: TRBV7-2; j_gene: TRBJ1-2; abundance: -
CDR3aa: CASSSILGYNEQFF; CDR3nt: TGTGCCAGCAGCTCAATACTAGGCTACAATGAGCAGTTCTTC; len: 14; d_gene: -; v_gene: TRBV11-2; j_gene: TRBJ2-1; abundance: once
CDR3aa: CASSQLGTTDTQYF; CDR3nt: TGTGCCAGCAGCCAACTAGGGACCACAGATACGCAGTATTTT; len: 14; d_gene: -; v_gene: TRBV3-1; j_gene: TRBJ2-3; abundance: -
CDR3aa: CASSARLADTDTQYF; CDR3nt: TGCGCCAGCAGCGCCCGACTAGCGGATACAGATACGCAGTATTTT; len: 15; d_gene: TRBD2; v_gene: TRBV4-3; j_gene: TRBJ2-3; abundance: once
CDR3aa: CSVEVDSYANTEAFF; CDR3nt: TGCAGCGTTGAAGTCGATAGCTACGCGAACACTGAAGCTTTCTTT; len: 15; d_gene: -; v_gene: TRBV29-1; j_gene: TRBJ1-1; abundance: -
CDR3aa: CATSDSARSTGELFF; CDR3nt: TGTGCCACCAGTGATTCCGCTCGGAGCACCGGGGAGCTGTTTTTT; len: 15; d_gene: -; v_gene: TRBV24-1; j_gene: TRBJ2-2; abundance: -
CDR3aa: CASSQMYDTGELFF; CDR3nt: TGTGCCAGCAGCCAAATGTACGACACCGGGGAGCTGTTTTTT; len: 14; d_gene: -; v_gene: TRBV3-1; j_gene: TRBJ2-2; abundance: -
CDR3aa: CASSLQVSYEQYF; CDR3nt: TGTGCCAGCAGCCTACAGGTCTCCTACGAGCAGTACTTC; len: 13; d_gene: -; v_gene: TRBV3-1; j_gene: TRBJ2-7; abundance: few
CDR3aa: CSAAVQTGRYGYTF; CDR3nt: TGCAGTGCCGCTGTGCAGACAGGGCGCTATGGCTACACCTTC; len: 14; d_gene: TRBD1; v_gene: TRBV20-1; j_gene: TRBJ1-2; abundance: -
CDR3aa: CATSRRGDNQPQHF; CDR3nt: TGTGCCACCTCCCGACGCGGCGACAATCAGCCCCAGCATTTT; len: 14; d_gene: -; v_gene: TRBV12-3/TRBV12-4; j_gene: TRBJ1-5; abundance: -
CDR3aa: CASSPDRQTRGGYTF; CDR3nt: TGTGCCAGCAGCCCCGACAGGCAAACTAGGGGTGGCTACACCTTC; len: 15; d_gene: -; v_gene: TRBV7-2; j_gene: TRBJ1-2; abundance: -
CDR3aa: CSVARGNTEAFF; CDR3nt: TGCAGCGTTGCTAGAGGGAACACTGAAGCTTTCTTT; len: 12; d_gene: -; v_gene: TRBV29-1; j_gene: TRBJ1-1; abundance: -
CDR3aa: CASGTSDTDTQYF; CDR3nt: TGTGCCAGCGGGACTTCTGACACAGATACGCAGTATTTT; len: 13; d_gene: -; v_gene: TRBV12-3/TRBV12-4; j_gene: TRBJ2-3; abundance: -
CDR3aa: CASSQGGTAGIVGQYF; CDR3nt: TGCGCCAGCAGCCAAGGAGGGACGGCGGGCATCGTCGGGCAGTACTTC; len: 16; d_gene: -; v_gene: TRBV4-1; j_gene: TRBJ2-7; abundance: -
CDR3aa: CASSGAGWTDTQYF; CDR3nt: TGTGCCAGCAGCGGGGCAGGGTGGACAGATACGCAGTATTTT; len: 14; d_gene: -; v_gene: TRBV7-3; j_gene: TRBJ2-3; abundance: -
CDR3aa: CASKEREGRNEQFF; CDR3nt: TGTGCCAGCAAGGAACGGGAGGGCCGAAATGAGCAGTTCTTC; len: 14; d_gene: TRBD2; v_gene: TRBV12-3/TRBV12-4; j_gene: TRBJ2-1; abundance: -
CDR3aa: CAWSGYGGGLNYGYTF; CDR3nt: TGTGCCTGGAGTGGGTACGGTGGGGGCCTTAACTATGGCTACACCTTC; len: 16; d_gene: -; v_gene: TRBV30; j_gene: TRBJ1-2; abundance: -
CDR3aa: CAGGTGSPLHF; CDR3nt: TGTGCCGGCGGGACTGGCTCACCCCTCCACTTT; len: 11; d_gene: -; v_gene: TRBV21-1; j_gene: TRBJ1-6; abundance: once